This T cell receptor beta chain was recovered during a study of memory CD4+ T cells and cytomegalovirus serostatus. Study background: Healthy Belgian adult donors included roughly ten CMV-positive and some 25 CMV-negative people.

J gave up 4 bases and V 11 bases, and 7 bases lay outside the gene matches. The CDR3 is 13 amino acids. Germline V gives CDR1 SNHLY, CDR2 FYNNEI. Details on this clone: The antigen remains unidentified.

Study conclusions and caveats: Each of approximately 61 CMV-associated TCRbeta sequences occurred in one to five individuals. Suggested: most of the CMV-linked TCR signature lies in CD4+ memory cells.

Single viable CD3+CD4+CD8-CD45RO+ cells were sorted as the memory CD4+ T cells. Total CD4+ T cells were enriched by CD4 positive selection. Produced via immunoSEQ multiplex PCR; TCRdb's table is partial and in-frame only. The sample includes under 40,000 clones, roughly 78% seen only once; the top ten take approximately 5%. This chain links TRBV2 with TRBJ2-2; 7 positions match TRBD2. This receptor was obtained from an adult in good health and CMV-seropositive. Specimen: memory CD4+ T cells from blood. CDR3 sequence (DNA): TGTGCCTGTAGGCGGGAGATCACCGGGGAGCTGTTTTTT. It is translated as CACRREITGELFF.